This TCR beta chain was recovered during a study of cytomegalovirus exposure and HLA in healthy donors. The wider study: Early released data had around 79 million unique TCRs, all coming from HLA-typed donors.

Use of 60 Vbeta and 13 Jbeta primers characterized the PCR. Sequenced by immunoSEQ multiplex PCR; TCRdb stores in-frame clones only, minus some. The repertoire holds approximately 150,000 clones, around 80% seen once, with approximately 4.1% in the top ten. Whole-study findings and limits: Analysis was performed later, and it showed HLA-associated TCR beta chains to be more clonally expanded than equally common others. Analysis performed later found about 18,000 TCR beta sequences associated with HLA alleles at 0.05 false discovery rate.

The germline V gene encodes CDR1 MNHEY and CDR2 SVGAGI. The CDR3 runs to 15 residues. V shed 8 bases and J shed 9 bases, with 22 bases lying between them. Points on this clone: Antigen specificity is unknown.

The chain uses TRBV6-5 and TRBJ2-2; tentative D call: TRBD2 (6 bases). This TCR was recovered from a middle-aged man in good health and CMV-seronegative. The sample consisted of PBMCs. CDR3 coding DNA: TGTGCCAGCTGTCCTGGTGGGGAGGTTCACCGGGAGCTGTTTTTT. Amino acid sequence: CASCPGGEVHRELFF.